Below are 17 T cell receptor beta chains sequenced from a single sample in a study of shared clonotypes between healthy human individuals. Repertoires were generated with immunoSEQ multiplex PCR, while TCRdb's copy carries only in-frame clones and drops some. Among 2 million to 2.5 million clones listed, about nine tenths were seen once. Sequenced sample: naive CD4+ T cells from PBMCs. Regarding subset: CD45RA+ positively selected. These receptors all stem from a young man in good health. Some clones in this sample may be carry-over from other donors' samples.

The chain is built from TRBV5-5 and TRBJ1-1; unclear D gene. Germline lookup yields CDR1 SGHKS and CDR2 YYEKEE (reference sequence). There are 15 residues in the CDR3. Deletions cut 4 bases from V and 0 bases from J, with 13 bases between. The DNA of the CDR3 is TGTGCCAGCAGCCGTGTTCCGAACCTGAACACTGAAGCTTTCTTT. It codes for CASSRVPNLNTEAFF.

Here the CDR3 DNA reads TGTGCCAGCAGCCAGGGGGTTGCGGGAGGTGCAGATACGCAGTATTTT. Protein sequence: CASSQGVAGGADTQYF. V and J are TRBV11-2 and TRBJ2-3, with D tentatively TRBD2 (8 bases). This CDR3 comprises 16 residues. Germline CDR1 is SGHAT and CDR2 is FQNNGV. V lost 5 bases and J lost 4, with 19 bases in between.

The gene calls are TRBV5-8 and TRBJ1-3; 8 bases fit TRBD1. The junction had 5 bases not matched to a gene; V was cut back by 0 bases and J by 3 bases. CDR3 size: 16 residues. Germline V gene sequence: CDR1 SGHTS, CDR2 YDEGEE. The CDR3 here is CASSLGQGAGGNTIYF. The CDR3 nucleotides are TGTGCCAGCAGCTTGGGGCAGGGGGCTGGTGGAAACACCATATATTTT.

J is TRBJ1-4 and V is TRBV7-3; a weak D match, TRBD1 (6 bases). Per the germline V gene, CDR1 is SGHTA and CDR2 is FQGTGA. This CDR3 spans 15 amino acids. Trimming pared 4 bases from V and 4 bases from J, leaving 13 bases between. CDR3 in amino acids: CASSSRQAYNEKLFF. In nucleotides, the CDR3 is TGTGCCAGCAGCTCGAGACAGGCCTATAATGAAAAACTGTTTTTT.

This chain uses TRBV5-4 with TRBJ2-7; TRBD2 matches at 9 bases. The CDR3 sequence is 14 residues long. Trimming cost V 4 bases and J 0 bases; bases outside gene matches: 2. Germline CDR1 reads SGHNT; CDR2 reads YYREEE (reference sequence). CDR3 in amino acids: CASSISGSSYEQYF. Here the CDR3 DNA reads TGTGCCAGCAGCATTAGCGGGAGCTCCTACGAGCAGTACTTC.

The CDR3 DNA is TGTGCCAGCAGCTTAGCGCTTTCACGGACAGAAGACACCTTC. Protein product: CASSLALSRTEDTF. The V call is TRBV7-9, the J call TRBJ1-2; maybe TRBD1 (6 bases). There are 14 residues in the CDR3. V lost 0 bases and J lost 12, with 17 bases in between. Germline assignment: CDR1 SEHNR and CDR2 FQNEAQ (reference sequence).

The rearrangement joins TRBV5-5 to TRBJ1-4; a weak D match, TRBD1 (5 bases). CDR3 size: 13 residues. Trimming took off 4 bases at V and 4 bases at J, with 8 bases between the two ends. The germline V gene has CDR1 SGHKS and CDR2 YYEKEE (reference sequence). Here the CDR3 DNA reads TGTGCCAGCAGCCCGGGGGATAATGAAAAACTGTTTTTT. Translated: CASSPGDNEKLFF.

The rearrangement links TRBV11-1 to TRBJ2-3, with D possibly being TRBD2 (6 bases). Trimming took 5 bases from V and 0 from J, leaving 21 bases between them. This CDR3 region has 18 residues. Per the germline V gene, CDR1 is SGHAT and CDR2 is FQDESV (reference sequence). This chain's CDR3 is CASSRVGGGPTSTDTQYF. CDR3 nucleotide sequence: TGTGCCAGCAGCCGAGTGGGGGGAGGCCCGACGAGCACAGATACGCAGTATTTT.

The chain carries TRBV5-6 and TRBJ2-5, with no clear D. The DNA matches TRBJ2-7 better at its end, which makes the J call doubtful. CDR3 length: 12 residues. In germline, CDR1 is SGHDT, CDR2 YYEEEE. The CDR3 reads CASSLGRYEQYF. The CDR3 region has the DNA TGTGCCAGCAGCTTGGGACGCTACGAGCAGTACTTC.

The V call is TRBV29-1, the J call TRBJ2-5; D is uncertain. This CDR3 spans 16 amino acids. The V and J ends lost 0 bases and 3 bases respectively, with 17 bases between them. Germline loops: CDR1 SQVTM, CDR2 ANQGSEA. Here the CDR3 DNA reads TGCAGCGTTGAAGATCCGATCAGCGAGCCGGAAGAGACCCAGTACTTC. Translation gives CSVEDPISEPEETQYF.

The chain combines TRBV7-9 with TRBJ2-2; D remains unclear. CDR1 SEHNR and CDR2 FQNEAQ come from the germline V gene (reference sequence). The length of the CDR3 is 14 residues. V dropped 3 bases and J dropped 1 base, with 6 bases sitting between them. The DNA for the CDR3 is TGTGCCAGCAGCTTTCCGGGGAACACCGGGGAGCTGTTTTTT. It encodes CASSFPGNTGELFF.

This clone was seen a few times. The V and J genes are TRBV4-1 and TRBJ1-2, with D possibly matching TRBD1 (5 bases). The V gene lost 4 bases and the J gene lost 8 bases, with 14 bases spanning the gap. The CDR3 runs to 13 residues. Germline V gene data show CDR1 as MGHRA and CDR2 as YSYEKL. The CDR3 DNA is TGCGCCAGCAGCCGGCCCGGACAATACGGCTACACCTTC. Encoded protein: CASSRPGQYGYTF.

As regards this clone: The same CDR3 is also encoded by other DNA sequences in this sample. V and J are TRBV19 and TRBJ1-3; 8 bases line up with TRBD1. CDR1 and CDR2 (germline): LNHDA, SQIVND (reference sequence). The V gene end was trimmed by 5 bases and the J gene end by 3 bases; junction bases not matched to a gene: 3. The CDR3 spans 14 residues. The CDR3 is CASSAGTGGNTIYF. CDR3 sequence (DNA): TGTGCCAGTAGTGCGGGGACAGGTGGAAACACCATATATTTT.

This clone was detected only a few times. The rearrangement joins TRBV7-9 to TRBJ1-5, with TRBD1 as a possible D gene (6 bases). The CDR3 runs to 14 residues. Looked up from germline, CDR1 is SEHNR and CDR2 is FQNEAQ (reference sequence). Trimming cost V 7 bases and J 4 bases, with 14 bases left between them. The CDR3 here is CASKQGAGNQPQHF. The CDR3 nucleotides are TGTGCCAGCAAACAGGGTGCTGGGAATCAGCCCCAGCATTTT.

This clone was found a few times. The V call is TRBV15, the J call TRBJ1-1; D remains ambiguous. V was pared by 0 bases and J by 3 bases, with 8 bases between. This CDR3 spans 14 amino acids. Germline V CDR1 and CDR2: LNHNV, YYDKDF (reference sequence). CDR3 DNA sequence: TGTGCCACCAGCAGAGATTTTGGCCACACTGAAGCTTTCTTT. This sequence encodes CATSRDFGHTEAFF.

This chain connects TRBV7-9 to TRBJ2-7; 8 positions match TRBD2. This CDR3 contains 14 residues. Trimming removed 5 bases from V and 7 bases from J; junction bases left unmatched: 10. Germline V gene data show CDR1 as SEHNR and CDR2 as FQNEAQ (reference sequence). In DNA, the CDR3 is TGTGCCAGCAGCCAGAGGACTAGCCGAACGGAGCAGTACTTC. The encoded protein is CASSQRTSRTEQYF. Full variable domain (remainder filled in from reference TRBV7-9 and TRBJ2-7): DTGVSQNPRHKITKRGQNVTFRCDPISEHNRLYWYRQTLGQGPEFLTYFQNEAQLEKSRLLSDRFSAERPKGSFSTLEIQRTEQGDSAMYLCASSQRTSRTEQYFGPGTRLTVT.

The V call is TRBV28, the J call TRBJ1-4, with a weak D call TRBD1 (6 bases). The length of the CDR3 is 15 residues. V dropped 5 bases and J dropped 8 bases, with 18 bases sitting between them. Per the germline V gene, CDR1 is MDHEN and CDR2 is SYDVKM. The CDR3 region has the DNA TGTGCCAGCAGTCCTGTGCCTCCCGGGGGCGAAAAACTGTTTTTT. This gives the protein CASSPVPPGGEKLFF.